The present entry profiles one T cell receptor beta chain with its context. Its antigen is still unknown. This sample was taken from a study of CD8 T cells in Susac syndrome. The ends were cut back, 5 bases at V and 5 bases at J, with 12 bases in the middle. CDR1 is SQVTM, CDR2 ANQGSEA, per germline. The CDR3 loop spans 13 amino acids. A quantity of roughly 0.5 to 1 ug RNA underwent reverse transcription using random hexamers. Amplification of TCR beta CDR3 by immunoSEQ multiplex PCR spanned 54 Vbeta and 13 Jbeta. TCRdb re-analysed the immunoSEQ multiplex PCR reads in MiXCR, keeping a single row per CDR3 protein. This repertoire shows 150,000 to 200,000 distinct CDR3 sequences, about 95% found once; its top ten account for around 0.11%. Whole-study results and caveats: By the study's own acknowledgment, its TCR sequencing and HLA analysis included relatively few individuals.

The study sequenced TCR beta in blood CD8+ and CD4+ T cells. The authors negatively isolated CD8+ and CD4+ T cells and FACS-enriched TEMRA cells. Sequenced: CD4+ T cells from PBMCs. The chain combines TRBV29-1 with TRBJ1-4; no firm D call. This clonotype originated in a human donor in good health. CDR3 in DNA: TGCAGCGTTAATTTGTGGACGAATGAAAAACTGTTTTTT. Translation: CSVNLWTNEKLFF.